A single sample is the source of the 28 T cell receptor beta chains below, sequenced in a study of T cell responses to AZD1222 COVID-19 vaccine. Using immunoSEQ multiplex PCR, the repertoire was profiled, and TCRdb retains in-frame clones only, with some absent. The profile shows more than 95,000 clones, approximately 88% of them singletons. The starting material was peripheral blood, obtained on day 0 of AZD1222 vaccination. These receptors all come from an adult in good health.

This chain joins TRBV6-2 or TRBV6-3 and TRBJ2-6; the match to TRBD2 covers 7 bases. With V trimmed by 4 bases and J by 0 bases, 9 bases remained unmatched. The V gene's germline CDR1 is MNHEY and CDR2 SVGEGT. The length of the CDR3 is 18 residues. The CDR3 DNA is TGTGCCAGCAGTTCAGCGGGACTGCGGCACTCTGGGGCCAACGTCCTGACTTTC. It is translated as CASSSAGLRHSGANVLTF.

The V call is TRBV6-1, the J call TRBJ2-3; D call uncertain. Trimming pared 0 bases from V and 7 bases from J, leaving 2 bases between. CDR1 is MNHNS and CDR2 is SASEGT in the germline V gene. CDR3 size: 11 residues. The CDR3: CASSEAHTQYF. The DNA for the CDR3 is TGTGCCAGCAGTGAAGCCCATACGCAGTATTTT.

The chain carries TRBV6-2 or TRBV6-3 and TRBJ2-7; 12 positions match TRBD1. The germline gives CDR1 MNHEY, CDR2 SVGEGT. The V gene end was trimmed by 6 bases and the J gene end by 3 bases; junction bases not matched to a gene: 12. CDR3 length: 17 amino acids. CDR3 in DNA: TGTGCCAGCAGCCCTACCTACGGGACAGGGGGCTTCTACGAGCAGTACTTC. Translation: CASSPTYGTGGFYEQYF.

The rearrangement joins TRBV4-3 to TRBJ2-1, with 9 bases matching TRBD1. There are 17 residues in the CDR3. Germline loops: CDR1 LGHNA, CDR2 YSLEER. V was pared by 4 bases and J by 10 bases, with 17 bases of the junction left unmatched. CDR3 amino acids: CASSPSGPGTGFLEQFF. The CDR3, as DNA: TGCGCCAGCAGCCCCTCAGGGCCCGGGACAGGGTTTTTAGAGCAGTTCTTC.

The chain combines TRBV6-5 with TRBJ2-7; no reliable D call. This CDR3 spans 12 amino acids. Germline CDR1 and CDR2: MNHEY and SVGAGI. The CDR3 here is CASSYSGLLWSV. The CDR3 bases are TGTGCCAGCAGTTACTCGGGCTTGTTATGGTCAGTC.

The genes are TRBV5-1 and TRBJ1-2; the D is unclear. CDR3 length: 13 residues. Germline V lookup: CDR1 SGHRS, CDR2 YFSETQ. V lost 0 bases, J lost 4 bases, and 7 bases lay in between. The CDR3 protein is CASSLDLGYGYTF. In DNA, the CDR3 is TGCGCCAGCAGCTTGGATTTGGGCTATGGCTACACCTTC.

This clone was counted once. CDR3 region: CASSLIQGAAYEQYF. Written as DNA, the CDR3 is TGTGCCAGCAGCTTAATACAGGGGGCAGCCTACGAGCAGTACTTC. The chain is built from TRBV7-9 and TRBJ2-7; 9 bases fit TRBD1. Germline V gene lookup returns CDR1 SEHNR and CDR2 FQNEAQ (reference sequence). V gave up 2 bases and J gave up 2 bases; unmatched junction bases: 4. The CDR3 spans 15 residues.

The chain is built from TRBV4-2 and TRBJ1-2; a weak D match, TRBD1 (5 bases). Trimming removed 4 bases at V and 4 bases at J, with 16 bases between. The CDR3 length is 15 residues. CDR1 LGHNA and CDR2 YNFKEQ come from the germline V gene. Written as DNA, the CDR3 is TGTGCCAGCAGCCTCCAACTAGGGGTGGGCTATGGCTACACCTTC. Translation gives CASSLQLGVGYGYTF.

The chain employs TRBV19 and TRBJ1-1, with D possibly TRBD1 on 5 matching bases. Germline loops: CDR1 LNHDA, CDR2 SQIVND (reference sequence). This CDR3 is 16 amino acids long. Trimming shortened V by 5 bases and J by 0 bases, and 16 bases separated the two germline ends. CDR3 loop: CASSDRRRGMNTEAFF. Here the CDR3 DNA reads TGTGCCAGTAGTGACCGGAGGAGGGGAATGAACACTGAAGCTTTCTTT. Complete variable domain (other parts from reference TRBV19 and TRBJ1-1): DGGITQSPKYLFRKEGQNVTLSCEQNLNHDAMYWYRQDPGQGLRLIYYSQIVNDFQKGDIAEGYSVSREKKESFPLTVTSAQKNPTAFYLCASSDRRRGMNTEAFFGQGTRLTVV.

The gene calls are TRBV28 and TRBJ1-5; D unresolved. The CDR3 length is 16 residues. V was clipped by 4 bases and J by 2 bases, with 15 bases between them. Germline assignment: CDR1 MDHEN and CDR2 SYDVKM. The CDR3 DNA reads TGTGCCAGCAGTTATAGTCACGGGAGCCGCAATCAGCCCCAGCATTTT. This translates into CASSYSHGSRNQPQHF.

A single count supports this clone. This chain links TRBV19 with TRBJ2-5, with TRBD2 as a possible D gene (6 bases). The CDR3 extends over 13 amino acids. Germline-derived CDR1 and CDR2 are LNHDA and SQIVND (reference sequence). V lost 4 bases to trimming and J lost 5 bases, with 11 bases between them. The CDR3 is CASSRDWGETQYF. CDR3 sequence (DNA): TGTGCCAGTAGTAGGGACTGGGGGGAGACCCAGTACTTC.

The V and J genes are TRBV4-1 and TRBJ2-2, with D possibly matching TRBD2 (5 bases). Trimming left V 4 bases short and J 3 bases short, with 21 bases between. Germline V lookup: CDR1 MGHRA, CDR2 YSYEKL. This CDR3 comprises 18 residues. The CDR3 nucleotides read TGCGCCAGCAGCCCCTATGGAGGTCGGGCTTCGGACACCGGGGAGCTGTTTTTT. Encoded protein: CASSPYGGRASDTGELFF.

The chain employs TRBV24-1 and TRBJ1-5, with D unresolved. V was trimmed by 6 bases and J by 4 bases, leaving 6 bases between them. Germline values: CDR1 KGHDR, CDR2 SFDVKD. The CDR3 has 12 residues. Here the CDR3 DNA reads TGTGCCACCAGTAGAGGTAATCAGCCCCAGCATTTT. Protein product: CATSRGNQPQHF.

The chain couples TRBV7-9 to TRBJ1-1; D remains unclear. CDR3 length: 15 residues. Germline V gene data show CDR1 as SEHNR and CDR2 as FQNEAQ (reference sequence). Trimming took off 1 base at V and 4 bases at J, with 13 bases between the two ends. CDR3: CASSLDAGMGTEAFF. The CDR3 DNA reads TGTGCCAGCAGCTTAGACGCGGGGATGGGCACTGAAGCTTTCTTT.

This chain joins TRBV20-1 and TRBJ2-7; weak D call: TRBD1 (6 bases). The DNA end is more similar to TRBJ2-1, so the J call may be wrong. The CDR3 contains 11 residues. Germline values: CDR1 DFQATT, CDR2 SNEGSKA (reference sequence). In DNA form, the CDR3 reads TGCGGGGGCTCGGAAAACAATGAGCAGTTCTTC. Translated: CGGSENNEQFF.

The chain uses TRBV4-2 and TRBJ2-5, with D unresolved. Looked up from germline, CDR1 is LGHNA and CDR2 is YNFKEQ. Trimming shortened V by 0 bases and J by 5 bases, and 10 bases separated the two germline ends. The CDR3 is made up of 14 amino acids. CDR3 DNA: TGTGCCAGCAGCCAAGAGACGGCGGTGGAGACCCAGTACTTC. It is translated as CASSQETAVETQYF.

The gene calls are TRBV18 and TRBJ1-1, with D perhaps matching TRBD1 (5 bases). Germline V gives CDR1 KGHSH, CDR2 LQKENI. Trimming took off 2 bases at V and 1 base at J, with 8 bases between the two ends. CDR3 length: 14 residues. CDR3 protein: CASSPGASNTEAFF. DNA for the CDR3: TGTGCCAGCTCACCAGGGGCTTCGAACACTGAAGCTTTCTTT. The whole variable domain, remainder taken from reference TRBV18 and TRBJ1-1, is NAGVMQNPRHLVRRRGQEARLRCSPMKGHSHVYWYRQLPEEGLKFMVYLQKENIIDESGMPKERFSAEFPKEGPSILRIQQVVRGDSAAYFCASSPGASNTEAFFGQGTRLTVV.

The V and J genes are TRBV3-1 (or the pseudogene TRBV3-2) and TRBJ2-7, with TRBD1 matching 10 bases. CDR1 LGHDT and CDR2 YNNKEL come from the germline V gene (reference sequence). After removal of 4 bases from V and 2 bases from J, the junction contained 2 bases not matched to a gene. CDR3 length: 14 residues. The CDR3 region is CASSPGQGTYEQYF. Here the CDR3 DNA reads TGTGCCAGCAGCCCGGGACAGGGGACCTACGAGCAGTACTTC.

This rearrangement joins TRBV6-5 to TRBJ2-1, with a weak D call TRBD2 (5 bases). The CDR3 consists of 11 residues. V lost 6 bases to trimming and J lost 5 bases, with 5 bases between them. Germline CDR1 reads MNHEY; CDR2 reads SVGAGI. The chain's CDR3 is CASRLDNEQFF. Here the CDR3 DNA reads TGTGCCAGCAGACTAGACAATGAGCAGTTCTTC.

The V and J genes are TRBV10-1 and TRBJ2-5; D remains unclear. V lost 8 bases and J lost 1, with 8 bases in between. This CDR3 is built from 12 residues. Per the germline V gene, CDR1 is WNHNN and CDR2 is SYGVQD (reference sequence). The CDR3 is CASGRSQETQYF. In DNA form, the CDR3 reads TGCGCCAGCGGCCGATCCCAAGAGACCCAGTACTTC.

V and J are TRBV7-8 and TRBJ1-1, with 8 bases identical to TRBD1. This CDR3 has 12 residues. V shed 5 bases, J shed 7 bases, and the junction held 3 bases outside the gene matches. Germline CDR1 and CDR2: SGHVS and FQNEAQ. CDR3 region: CASSTDRVEAFF. CDR3 sequence (DNA): TGTGCCAGCAGCACGGACAGGGTTGAAGCTTTCTTT.

The chain carries TRBV27 and TRBJ2-7, with D perhaps TRBD2 (6 bases). Trimming took off 3 bases at V and 3 bases at J, with 15 bases between the two ends. Per germline, CDR1 MNHEY and CDR2 SMNVEV (reference sequence). The CDR3 is 15 amino acids. CDR3 nucleotide sequence: TGTGCCAGCAGTTTTGGAGGGGCCCTCTTCTACGAGCAGTACTTC. Its translation: CASSFGGALFYEQYF.

The chain has TRBV7-9 and TRBJ2-2, with TRBD1 matching over 7 bases. CDR3 length: 16 amino acids. Germline trimming cut 1 base from V and 7 bases from J; bases unmatched to any gene: 9. The germline V gene has CDR1 SEHNR and CDR2 FQNEAQ (reference sequence). The CDR3 loop reads CASSLGGGQVGGELFF. The CDR3 nucleotides read TGTGCCAGCAGCTTAGGCGGTGGACAGGTCGGCGGGGAGCTGTTTTTT.

The J gene is TRBJ2-1, the V gene TRBV6-2 or TRBV6-3, with TRBD2 matching 11 bases. V was pared by 5 bases and J by 3 bases, with 3 bases of the junction left unmatched. This CDR3 is 15 amino acids long. In germline, CDR1 is MNHEY, CDR2 SVGEGT. The CDR3 sequence: CASSRLAGIYNEQFF. CDR3 coding DNA: TGTGCCAGCAGTCGACTAGCGGGGATCTACAATGAGCAGTTCTTC.

V is TRBV6-5 and J is TRBJ1-1; TRBD1 agrees at 7 bases. There are 15 residues in the CDR3. Trimming took 5 bases from V and 1 from J; bases not matched to a gene: 7. CDR1 MNHEY and CDR2 SVGAGI come from the germline V gene. The CDR3 DNA sequence: TGTGCCAGCAGTAGCAGGGGGGTCCGGAACACTGAAGCTTTCTTT. Translated, it gives CASSSRGVRNTEAFF.

The rearrangement links TRBV5-1 to TRBJ2-3, with 11 positions matching TRBD2. The CDR3 covers 15 residues. Trimming removed 6 bases from V and 7 bases from J; junction bases left unmatched: 10. The V gene's germline CDR1 is SGHRS and CDR2 YFSETQ. This chain's CDR3 is CASMIAGGPGNTQYF. The CDR3 coding sequence is TGCGCCAGCATGATAGCGGGGGGGCCGGGGAATACGCAGTATTTT.

V and J are TRBV15 and TRBJ1-1; weak D call: TRBD1 (6 bases). Trimming removed 2 bases at V and 1 base at J, with 14 bases between. CDR3 size: 16 residues. Germline lookup yields CDR1 LNHNV and CDR2 YYDKDF (reference sequence). The CDR3 sequence is CATSRSPGAQNTEAFF. The CDR3 DNA sequence: TGTGCCACCAGCAGAAGCCCAGGGGCGCAGAACACTGAAGCTTTCTTT.

This chain links TRBV28 with TRBJ1-1; D possibly corresponds to TRBD1 (5 bases). Trimming pared 3 bases from V and 5 bases from J, leaving 16 bases between. In germline, CDR1 is MDHEN, CDR2 SYDVKM. The CDR3 sequence is 15 residues long. The CDR3, as DNA: TGTGCCAGCAGTTTTTCGGGGGTAGGAGAGACTGAAGCTTTCTTT. Protein sequence: CASSFSGVGETEAFF.